This passage covers 10 T cell receptor beta chains from one sample sequenced in a study of T cell clones after liver transplantation. The protocol was immunoSEQ multiplex PCR, while the TCRdb copy is restricted to in-frame clones and leaves out a portion. The sample has 50,000 to 60,000 clones; 60% to 80% are singletons. This specimen was CD4+ T cells from blood, taken at the 22-month timepoint. The receptor source for this set is a human patient who received a liver transplant. Some of the T cells may derive from the graft donor.

V is TRBV11-3 and J is TRBJ2-1, with D possibly matching TRBD2 (6 bases). The ends were cut back, 6 bases at V and 2 bases at J, with 14 bases in the middle. CDR3 size: 15 residues. The germline CDR1 and CDR2 sequences are SGHNT and YENEEA. DNA for the CDR3: TGTGCCAGCAGTTCGGGGCGGGGAACCTACAATGAGCAGTTCTTC. Protein product: CASSSGRGTYNEQFF.

The DNA of the CDR3 is TGTGCCAGCAGTGTAACTAGCGGTGCCTACGAGCAGTACTTC. As protein: CASSVTSGAYEQYF. The chain combines TRBV6-1 with TRBJ2-7, with 8 bases fitting TRBD2. The CDR3 loop spans 14 amino acids. The germline CDR1 and CDR2 sequences are MNHNS and SASEGT. Unmatched junction bases numbered 4, after V lost 4 bases and J lost 2 bases.

The chain links TRBV29-1 to TRBJ1-4; 8 bases line up with TRBD1. The CDR3 length is 14 residues. CDR1 and CDR2 (germline): SQVTM, ANQGSEA. Trimming cost V 6 bases and J 10 bases; bases outside gene matches: 13. The DNA of the CDR3 is TGCAGCGTCTATGACATGACAGGGGAAAGAAAACTGTTTTTT. Amino acid sequence: CSVYDMTGERKLFF. Together with reference TRBV29-1 and TRBJ1-4, the CDR3 gives the full variable domain: SAVISQKPSRDICQRGTSLTIQCQVDSQVTMMFWYRQQPGQSLTLIATANQGSEATYESGFVIDKFPISRPNLTFSTLTVSNMSPEDSSIYLCSVYDMTGERKLFFGSGTQLSVL.

This chain connects TRBV11-2 to TRBJ2-3; 9 nucleotides agree with TRBD1. The germline gives CDR1 SGHAT, CDR2 FQNNGV. V lost 5 bases and J lost 14; bases outside the gene matches: 11. The CDR3 is 13 amino acids. The DNA of the CDR3 is TGTGCCAGCAGCACCCGGGACAGGGCCTCTTGGTATTTT. Its protein is CASSTRDRASWYF.

This clone was found a few times. The chain joins TRBV5-4 to TRBJ2-1; D is perhaps TRBD1 (7 bases). This CDR3 has 15 amino acids. Trimming removed 5 bases at V and 4 bases at J, with 16 bases between. CDR1 and CDR2 from the germline V gene are SGHNT and YYREEE (reference sequence). Here the CDR3 reads CASSRDRDSYNEQFF. Here the CDR3 DNA reads TGTGCCAGCAGTCGCGACAGGGACTCATACAATGAGCAGTTCTTC.

As concerns this clone: At one end, the junction sequence differs from germline, possibly due to a read error. The V and J genes are TRBV9 and TRBJ2-3; 10 bases fit TRBD2. This CDR3 spans 15 amino acids. The germline CDR1 and CDR2 sequences are SGDLS and YYNGEE. The CDR3 sequence is CASSVTSGATYTQYF. CDR3 bases: TGTGCCAGCAGCGTTACTAGCGGGGCCACATATACGCAGTATTTT.

V gene TRBV28 combines with J gene TRBJ2-7, with 8 bases aligning to TRBD2. In germline, CDR1 is MDHEN, CDR2 SYDVKM. Trimming removed 3 bases from V and 3 bases from J; junction bases left unmatched: 7. The CDR3 totals 15 residues. CDR3 coding DNA: TGTGCCAGCAGTTTTGCACGCGGGGGGCACTACGAGCAGTACTTC. Amino acid sequence: CASSFARGGHYEQYF. Using reference TRBV28 and TRBJ2-7 for the parts outside the CDR3, the full variable domain is DVKVTQSSRYLVKRTGEKVFLECVQDMDHENMFWYRQDPGLGLRLIYFSYDVKMKEKGDIPEGYSVSREKKERFSLILESASTNQTSMYLCASSFARGGHYEQYFGPGTRLTVT.

The chain uses TRBV4-1 and TRBJ1-2, with 9 bases fitting TRBD1. The CDR3 spans 15 residues. Trimming at V came to 0 bases and at J to 7 bases, leaving 6 bases not matched to a gene. Germline CDR1 is MGHRA and CDR2 is YSYEKL. The CDR3 spells CASSQERGQGRGYTF. As DNA, the CDR3 is TGCGCCAGCAGCCAAGAACGGGGACAGGGTCGTGGCTACACCTTC.

In its sample, this clone was seen once. DNA for the CDR3: TGTGCCAGCAGTTCCCTTGGGGGGTCGGGCACAGATACGCAGTATTTT. This sequence encodes CASSSLGGSGTDTQYF. The J gene is TRBJ2-3, the V gene TRBV27, with D possibly matching TRBD2 (6 bases). CDR1 is MNHEY and CDR2 is SMNVEV in the germline V gene (reference sequence). The V end was cut by 4 bases, the J end by 1 base, with 15 bases between. This CDR3 spans 16 amino acids.

The chain joins TRBV4-1 to TRBJ1-1, with TRBD1 matching over 8 bases. Germline V gene data show CDR1 as MGHRA and CDR2 as YSYEKL. CDR3 length: 14 amino acids. Trimming cost V 4 bases and J 1 base; bases outside gene matches: 2. The DNA for the CDR3 is TGCGCCAGCAGCCGCGGGACAGGGAACACTGAAGCTTTCTTT. It is translated as CASSRGTGNTEAFF.